The 9 T cell receptor beta chains given below trace back to one sample, sequenced in a study of shared clonotypes between healthy human individuals. The assay was immunoSEQ multiplex PCR, and TCRdb's table has in-frame clones only and misses some. The sample includes 2 million to 2.5 million clones, roughly 91% of them seen just once. CD45RO-negative, CCR7-positively selected cells formed the naive CD8 fraction, excluding terminally differentiated effector memory CD45RA+ cells. Sequenced material: naive CD8+ T cells from PBMCs. These receptor sequences come from a man aged 18 to 30 in good health. Some clones in this sample may be carry-over from other donors' samples.

The chain links TRBV28 to TRBJ1-3; D is undetermined. Trimming cost V 6 bases and J 0 bases, with 12 bases left between them. The CDR3 spans 15 residues. Germline V gives CDR1 MDHEN, CDR2 SYDVKM. CDR3 residues: CASRPYTSSGNTIYF. In nucleotides, the CDR3 is TGTGCCAGCAGGCCTTACACATCCTCTGGAAACACCATATATTTT. The full variable domain, in which reference TRBV28 and TRBJ1-3 provide the parts outside the CDR3, is DVKVTQSSRYLVKRTGEKVFLECVQDMDHENMFWYRQDPGLGLRLIYFSYDVKMKEKGDIPEGYSVSREKKERFSLILESASTNQTSMYLCASRPYTSSGNTIYFGEGSWLTVV.

In regard to this clone: The same CDR3 also results from other DNA sequences found in this sample. The rearrangement links TRBV27 to TRBJ1-5; D uncertain. CDR1 MNHEY and CDR2 SMNVEV come from the germline V gene (reference sequence). This CDR3 has 16 residues. Trimming took 3 bases from V and 0 from J, leaving 12 bases between them. The CDR3 DNA follows: TGTGCCAGCAGTTTGAGGGCAGCCTATAGCAATCAGCCCCAGCATTTT. This gives the protein CASSLRAAYSNQPQHF.

The rearrangement links TRBV27 to TRBJ1-1; 8 bases are a match to TRBD1. Germline V gene sequence: CDR1 MNHEY, CDR2 SMNVEV (reference sequence). The J segment lost 4 bases and the V segment lost 2 bases, leaving 6 bases of the junction unmatched. The CDR3 has 15 amino acids. CDR3 region: CASSLGQGVGTEAFF. The CDR3 nucleotides read TGTGCCAGCAGTTTAGGACAGGGAGTGGGCACTGAAGCTTTCTTT.

This clone was seen a single time. The chain is built from TRBV5-1 and TRBJ2-2; D remains ambiguous. There are 14 residues in the CDR3. The ends were cut back, 9 bases at V and 2 bases at J, with 14 bases in the middle. Germline V lookup: CDR1 SGHRS, CDR2 YFSETQ. The CDR3 coding sequence is TGCGCCACCTCGTGGTCAGCAAACACCGGGGAGCTGTTTTTT. Its translation: CATSWSANTGELFF.

J is TRBJ1-4 and V is TRBV4-3; no reliable D call. V lost 1 base and J 8 bases, leaving 14 bases between the germline ends. This CDR3 is built from 15 residues. Germline V CDR1 and CDR2: LGHNA, YSLEER. CDR3 in amino acids: CASSQVSGLVEKLFF. DNA for the CDR3: TGCGCCAGCAGCCAAGTTTCGGGGTTGGTCGAAAAACTGTTTTTT.

The chain uses TRBV7-2 and TRBJ1-2; D remains unclear. Trimming pared 11 bases from V and 4 bases from J, leaving 11 bases between. Germline CDR1 is SGHTA and CDR2 is FQGNSA. The length of the CDR3 is 11 residues. The CDR3 is CAGSGSYGYTF. CDR3 DNA sequence: TGTGCCGGGTCGGGGTCCTATGGCTACACCTTC.

Note on this clone: Within the sample, other DNA sequences also encode this same CDR3. J is TRBJ1-1 and V is TRBV19; D gene uncertain. V lost 3 bases and J 4 bases, leaving 9 bases between the germline ends. This CDR3 comprises 13 residues. From germline, CDR1 is LNHDA and CDR2 SQIVND (reference sequence). The CDR3 spells CASSIGRGTEAFF. The CDR3 nucleotides are TGTGCCAGTAGTATCGGGCGGGGCACTGAAGCTTTCTTT. The whole variable domain, remainder taken from reference TRBV19 and TRBJ1-1, is DGGITQSPKYLFRKEGQNVTLSCEQNLNHDAMYWYRQDPGQGLRLIYYSQIVNDFQKGDIAEGYSVSREKKESFPLTVTSAQKNPTAFYLCASSIGRGTEAFFGQGTRLTVV.

V is TRBV6-5 and J is TRBJ1-2; D is ambiguous. Germline CDR1 reads MNHEY; CDR2 reads SVGAGI. The CDR3 is made up of 13 amino acids. Trimming shortened V by 0 bases and J by 8 bases, and 10 bases separated the two germline ends. The CDR3 reads CASSYSTRSGYTF. The CDR3 nucleotides are TGTGCCAGCAGTTACTCGACCCGGAGCGGCTACACCTTC.

The count of this clone is one. V and J are TRBV4-3 and TRBJ2-2; unclear D gene. The CDR3 has 13 amino acids. Germline values: CDR1 LGHNA, CDR2 YSLEER. The germline V and J ends were trimmed by 5 bases and 2 bases, with 6 bases remaining between them. The CDR3 sequence is CASSYSNTGELFF. The CDR3 DNA reads as TGCGCCAGCAGCTACAGCAACACCGGGGAGCTGTTTTTT.